One and the same sample provided the 8 T cell receptor beta chains below, sequenced in a study of cytomegalovirus exposure and HLA in healthy donors. The primer mix had 60 Vbeta and 13 Jbeta primers. Assay: immunoSEQ multiplex PCR; the TCRdb copy retains only in-frame clones and omits some. Seen here are about 120,000 clones, 77% observed once, and the top ten hold approximately 10%. The sequencing sample was made of PBMCs. These receptors all stem from a man aged 40-49 years in good health and CMV-seropositive.

Details on this clone: Its ends do not fully match the called genes, so a read error is possible. The chain recombines TRBV7-7 with TRBJ2-7, with TRBD2 as a possible D gene (6 bases). CDR3 size: 14 residues. The V gene's germline CDR1 is SSHAT and CDR2 FNYEAQ (reference sequence). The CDR3 DNA reads TGTGCTAGCAGCCTCGATTTGGGGGGCTACGAGCAGTACTTC. It yields the protein CASSLDLGGYEQYF.

The sample holds a few counts of this clone. The V and J genes are TRBV7-2 and TRBJ1-1, with 8 bases identical to TRBD1. CDR3 length equals 14 residues. CDR1 is SGHTA and CDR2 is FQGNSA in the germline V gene. The ends lost 3 bases at V and 1 base at J; junction bases unmatched: 1. CDR3 sequence: CASSFDRGNTEAFF. The CDR3 DNA follows: TGTGCCAGCAGCTTCGACAGGGGGAACACTGAAGCTTTCTTT.

V usage is TRBV19 and J usage is TRBJ2-7; D call uncertain. Per the germline V gene, CDR1 is LNHDA and CDR2 is SQIVND (reference sequence). The germline V and J ends were trimmed by 9 bases and 0 bases, with 12 bases remaining between them. The CDR3 is made up of 13 amino acids. The CDR3 region is CASSRGSSYEQYF. As DNA, the CDR3 is TGTGCCAGCTCCCGCGGAAGCTCCTACGAGCAGTACTTC.

This clone was observed a handful of times. The chain links TRBV28 to TRBJ1-1; tentative D call: TRBD1 (6 bases). V lost 8 bases to trimming and J lost 0 bases, with 13 bases between them. Germline V gives CDR1 MDHEN, CDR2 SYDVKM. This CDR3 contains 14 residues. CDR3 bases: TGTGCCAGCGGACAGATATCCGTGAACACTGAAGCTTTCTTT. Residues: CASGQISVNTEAFF.

J is TRBJ2-5 and V is TRBV7-2; D uncertain. Germline CDR1 reads SGHTA; CDR2 reads FQGNSA. Trimming pared 1 base from V and 0 bases from J, leaving 12 bases between. The CDR3 is made up of 16 amino acids. CDR3 residues: CASSLGFARNQETQYF. Written as DNA, the CDR3 is TGTGCCAGCAGCTTAGGGTTTGCCAGGAACCAAGAGACCCAGTACTTC.

The V call is TRBV11-2, the J call TRBJ1-6, with D perhaps matching TRBD1 (5 bases). The V gene lost 3 bases and the J gene lost 8 bases, with 11 bases spanning the gap. This CDR3 comprises 14 residues. Germline V gives CDR1 SGHAT, CDR2 FQNNGV. As DNA, the CDR3 is TGTGCCAGCAGCTTTTCTCCCAGGGATTCACCCCTCCACTTT. Amino acids: CASSFSPRDSPLHF.

This chain connects TRBV7-2 to TRBJ1-1, with D tentatively TRBD1 (6 bases). The ends were cut back, 2 bases at V and 1 base at J, with 14 bases in the middle. The CDR3 extends over 16 amino acids. Germline V lookup: CDR1 SGHTA, CDR2 FQGNSA. CDR3 region: CASSLRSGVSNTEAFF. The CDR3 DNA reads TGTGCCAGCAGCTTAAGATCAGGGGTTTCGAACACTGAAGCTTTCTTT.

This clone was counted once. This rearrangement joins TRBV30 to TRBJ1-2, with D perhaps matching TRBD1 (5 bases). V was cut by 5 bases and J by 5 bases, with 21 bases left in between. CDR1 is GTSNPN, CDR2 SVGIG, per germline (reference sequence). The CDR3 length is 15 residues. The CDR3 nucleotides read TGTGCCTGGGCTATTTTGGGGCAGGCCACATATGGCTACACCTTC. Protein: CAWAILGQATYGYTF.